The entry that follows covers one TCR beta chain sequence. Germline CDR1 is KGHSH and CDR2 is LQKENI. Trimming cost V 0 bases and J 7 bases; bases outside gene matches: 10. The CDR3 is made up of 16 amino acids. The data were obtained in a study of blood T cell repertoires in COVID-19. Overall study context: The study drew acute and convalescent COVID-19 samples from the United States, Italy and Spain. Sample material is recorded as cDNA or gDNA derived from T cells, B-cell-depleted T cells, or PBMCs.

In the source study's methods: Amplification with reference gene primers provided the estimates of nucleated cell counts. The assay was immunoSEQ multiplex PCR, and TCRdb's table has in-frame clones only and misses some. The V and J calls and clone size were taken over from that table, and D and trimming were inferred from the DNA. The data show roughly 65,000 clones, with roughly 73% seen just once and approximately 45% held by the top ten. The V and J genes are TRBV18 and TRBJ1-1; 8 bases are a match to TRBD1. The receptor comes from a human donor in a cohort sampled during active COVID-19. The sample consisted of peripheral blood. CDR3 DNA: TGTGCCAGCTCACCACCATTAAGCAGGGGGCATGTTGAAGCTTTCTTT. Protein product: CASSPPLSRGHVEAFF.